One and the same sample provided the 17 T cell receptor beta chains below, sequenced in a study of T cell responses to AZD1222 COVID-19 vaccine. Produced via immunoSEQ multiplex PCR; TCRdb's table is partial and in-frame only. The sample lists around 110,000 clones, around nine tenths occurring once. The sequencing here drew on peripheral blood, taken on day 0 of AZD1222 vaccination. These receptor sequences come from an adult in good health.

V is TRBV7-9 and J is TRBJ1-6; D gene ambiguous. The CDR3 runs to 14 residues. The V end was cut by 3 bases, the J end by 7 bases, with 10 bases between. The germline CDR1 and CDR2 sequences are SEHNR and FQNEAQ (reference sequence). The CDR3 region is CASSLISGNSPLHF. The CDR3, as DNA: TGTGCCAGCAGCTTGATATCTGGCAATTCACCCCTCCACTTT.

The chain couples TRBV3-1 (or the pseudogene TRBV3-2) to TRBJ1-6; D is unclear. Germline CDR1 LGHDT, CDR2 YNNKEL (reference sequence). With 1 base removed from V and 7 bases from J, the gap between germline ends came to 11 bases. This CDR3 has 15 amino acids. The CDR3 protein is CASSQGGASNSPLHF. DNA of the CDR3: TGTGCCAGCAGCCAAGGAGGCGCGAGCAATTCACCCCTCCACTTT.

The chain has TRBV7-2 and TRBJ1-5, with D unresolved. This CDR3 has 14 residues. Trimming removed 0 bases from V and 3 bases from J, with 6 bases in between. CDR1 SGHTA and CDR2 FQGNSA come from the germline V gene. The CDR3 region is CASSLAVYNQPQHF. CDR3 DNA sequence: TGTGCCAGCAGCTTAGCAGTGTACAATCAGCCCCAGCATTTT.

The chain uses TRBV10-3 and TRBJ2-5; D assignment may be TRBD1 or TRBD2 (5 bases each). V lost 6 bases and J lost 4, with 18 bases in between. Germline CDR1 and CDR2: ENHRY and SYGVKD. The CDR3 consists of 15 residues. The CDR3 coding sequence is TGTGCCATCAGAACAGGAGGTTCTAATCGAGAGACCCAGTACTTC. This gives the protein CAIRTGGSNRETQYF.

The chain has TRBV19 and TRBJ1-2; TRBD1 aligns across 8 bases. Germline loops: CDR1 LNHDA, CDR2 SQIVND (reference sequence). The trim removed 5 bases at V and 10 bases at J, leaving 9 bases unmatched. The CDR3 is 13 amino acids. The CDR3: CASSAQGAWVYTF. DNA for the CDR3: TGTGCCAGTAGTGCCCAGGGGGCCTGGGTCTACACCTTC.

The chain links TRBV20-1 to TRBJ2-3; D gene unclear. This CDR3 is 10 amino acids long. Trimming pared 6 bases from V and 3 bases from J, leaving 4 bases between. Germline CDR1 and CDR2: DFQATT and SNEGSKA (reference sequence). The DNA of the CDR3 is TGCAGTGCCGAGACAGATACGCAGTATTTT. This codes for CSAETDTQYF.

The gene calls are TRBV10-2 and TRBJ1-6, with TRBD1 as a possible D gene (5 bases). Trimming shortened V by 3 bases and J by 10 bases, and 16 bases separated the two germline ends. The CDR3 is 15 amino acids. The V gene's germline CDR1 is WSHSY and CDR2 SAAADI. The CDR3 spells CASSDPRDGRSPLHF. CDR3 DNA sequence: TGCGCCAGCAGTGACCCCAGGGACGGGCGGTCACCCCTCCACTTT.

The CDR3 spells CASSEGAEDTQYF. The CDR3 nucleotides are TGTGCCAGCAGTGAGGGGGCCGAGGATACGCAGTATTTT. The J gene is TRBJ2-3, the V gene TRBV6-4, with D possibly TRBD1 on 6 matching bases. Trimming shortened V by 3 bases and J by 6 bases, and 10 bases separated the two germline ends. Germline V CDR1 and CDR2: MRHNA, SNTAGT. The CDR3 length is 13 residues.

This sequence joins TRBV23-1 and TRBJ1-2, with D hard to call. TRBV23-1 is an ORF, and what it does is uncertain. The CDR3 loop spans 14 amino acids. The V gene lost 0 bases and the J gene lost 4 bases, with 9 bases spanning the gap. In nucleotides, the CDR3 is TGCGCCAGCAGTCAATCGTGGCAGTCCTATGGCTACACCTTC. This encodes CASSQSWQSYGYTF.

With respect to this clone: Other nucleotide sequences from this sample produce the same CDR3. V gene TRBV19 combines with J gene TRBJ2-3, with 11 bases lining up with TRBD2. Trimming cost V 6 bases and J 5 bases; bases outside gene matches: 4. Germline V gives CDR1 LNHDA, CDR2 SQIVND (reference sequence). CDR3 length equals 14 residues. This chain's CDR3 is CASSLGTSGDTQYF. As DNA, the CDR3 is TGTGCCAGTAGCCTTGGGACTAGCGGAGATACGCAGTATTTT.

The chain is built from TRBV7-2 and TRBJ1-1, with D uncertain. The germline V and J ends were trimmed by 5 bases and 5 bases, with 18 bases remaining between them. There are 15 residues in the CDR3. In germline, CDR1 is SGHTA, CDR2 FQGNSA. CDR3 protein: CASSVGGEVGTEAFF. The CDR3 bases are TGTGCCAGCAGCGTCGGTGGGGAAGTTGGGACTGAAGCTTTCTTT.

V is TRBV4-3 and J is TRBJ1-6; D gene uncertain. V was pared by 1 base and J by 7 bases, with 11 bases between. The length of the CDR3 is 15 residues. From germline, CDR1 is LGHNA and CDR2 YSLEER. The CDR3 spells CASSQGRLRNSPLHF. The CDR3 DNA is TGCGCCAGCAGCCAAGGACGACTCAGAAATTCACCCCTCCACTTT.

The chain recombines TRBV5-1 with TRBJ1-5; D call uncertain. There are 15 residues in the CDR3. Trimming took 0 bases from V and 1 from J, leaving 8 bases between them. The germline V gene has CDR1 SGHRS and CDR2 YFSETQ. The CDR3 here is CASSLAGNSNQPQHF. The DNA of the CDR3 is TGCGCCAGCAGCTTGGCGGGGAACAGCAATCAGCCCCAGCATTTT.

This clone was detected only a few times. The chain recombines TRBV7-2 with TRBJ1-6, with a tentative D call TRBD1 (5 bases). Germline V lookup: CDR1 SGHTA, CDR2 FQGNSA. The CDR3 runs to 15 residues. Trimming cost V 4 bases and J 0 bases, with 7 bases left between them. The CDR3 coding sequence is TGTGCCAGCAGCTGGGGGAACTCCTATAATTCACCCCTCCACTTT. This gives the protein CASSWGNSYNSPLHF.

The chain has TRBV19 and TRBJ1-6; 7 nucleotides agree with TRBD1. The CDR3 spans 15 residues. Germline CDR1 reads LNHDA; CDR2 reads SQIVND (reference sequence). With V trimmed by 5 bases and J by 6 bases, 7 bases remained unmatched. CDR3 region: CASSPGDSSNSPLHF. DNA of the CDR3: TGTGCCAGTAGTCCCGGGGACAGTAGTAATTCACCCCTCCACTTT.

The chain combines TRBV7-2 with TRBJ2-5; D ambiguous. The CDR3 length is 13 residues. The V end was cut by 2 bases, the J end by 1 base, with 5 bases between. Germline CDR1 and CDR2: SGHTA and FQGNSA. The CDR3 DNA follows: TGTGCCAGCAGCTTATACGGCCAAGAGACCCAGTACTTC. It yields the protein CASSLYGQETQYF.

The gene calls are TRBV29-1 and TRBJ2-3; the D is unclear. The CDR3 covers 12 residues. Trimming took off 5 bases at V and 6 bases at J, with 12 bases between the two ends. CDR1 is SQVTM and CDR2 is ANQGSEA in the germline V gene. The CDR3 sequence: CSVQFRSDTQYF. DNA of the CDR3: TGCAGCGTTCAGTTTCGGTCGGATACGCAGTATTTT.